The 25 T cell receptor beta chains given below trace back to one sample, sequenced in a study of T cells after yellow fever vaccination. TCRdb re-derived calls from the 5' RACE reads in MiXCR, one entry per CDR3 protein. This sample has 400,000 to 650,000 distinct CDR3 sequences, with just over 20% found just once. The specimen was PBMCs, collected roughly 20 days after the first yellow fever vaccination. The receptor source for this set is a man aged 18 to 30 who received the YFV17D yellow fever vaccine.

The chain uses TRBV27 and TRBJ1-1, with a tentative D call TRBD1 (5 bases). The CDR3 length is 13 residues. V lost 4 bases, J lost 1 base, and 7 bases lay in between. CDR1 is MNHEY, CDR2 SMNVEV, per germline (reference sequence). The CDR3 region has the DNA TGTGCCAGCAGTTGGGGGTGGAACACTGAAGCTTTCTTT. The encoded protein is CASSWGWNTEAFF.

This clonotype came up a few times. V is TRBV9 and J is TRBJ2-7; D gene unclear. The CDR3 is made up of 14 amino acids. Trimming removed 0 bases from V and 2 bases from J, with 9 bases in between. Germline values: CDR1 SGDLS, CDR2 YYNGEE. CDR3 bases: TGTGCCAGCAGCGTAGGGGCGGTTCCCTACGAGCAGTACGTC. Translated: CASSVGAVPYEQYV.

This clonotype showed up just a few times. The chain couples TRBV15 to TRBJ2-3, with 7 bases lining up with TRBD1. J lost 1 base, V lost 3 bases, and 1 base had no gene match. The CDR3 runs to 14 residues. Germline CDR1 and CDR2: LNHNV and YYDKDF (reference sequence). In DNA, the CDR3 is TGTGCCACCAGCAGTGACAGGGGCACAGATACGCAGTATTTT. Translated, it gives CATSSDRGTDTQYF.

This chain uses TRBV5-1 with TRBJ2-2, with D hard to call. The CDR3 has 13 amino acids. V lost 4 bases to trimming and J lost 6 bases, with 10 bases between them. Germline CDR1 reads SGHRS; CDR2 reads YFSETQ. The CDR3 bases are TGCGCCAGCAGCGTGGGGTCACCCGGGGAGCTGTTTTTT. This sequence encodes CASSVGSPGELFF.

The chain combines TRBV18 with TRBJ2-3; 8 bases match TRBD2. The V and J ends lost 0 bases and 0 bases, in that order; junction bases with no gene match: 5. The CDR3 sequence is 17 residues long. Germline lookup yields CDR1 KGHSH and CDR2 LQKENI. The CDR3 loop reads CASSPPVAGRSTDTQYF. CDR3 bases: TGTGCCAGCTCACCACCAGTAGCGGGACGCAGCACAGATACGCAGTATTTT.

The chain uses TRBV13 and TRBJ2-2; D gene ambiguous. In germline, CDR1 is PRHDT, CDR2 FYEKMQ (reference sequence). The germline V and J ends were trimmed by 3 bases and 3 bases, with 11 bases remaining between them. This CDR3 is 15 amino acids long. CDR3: CASSFVRTHTGELFF. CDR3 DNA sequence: TGTGCCAGCAGCTTCGTGCGGACGCACACCGGGGAGCTGTTTTTT.

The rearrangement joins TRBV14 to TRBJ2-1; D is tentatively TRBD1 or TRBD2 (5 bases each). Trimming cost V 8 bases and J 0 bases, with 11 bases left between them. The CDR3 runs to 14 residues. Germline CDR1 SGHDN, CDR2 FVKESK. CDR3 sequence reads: CASGGTHSYNEQFF. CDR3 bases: TGTGCCAGCGGTGGGACCCACTCCTACAATGAGCAGTTCTTC.

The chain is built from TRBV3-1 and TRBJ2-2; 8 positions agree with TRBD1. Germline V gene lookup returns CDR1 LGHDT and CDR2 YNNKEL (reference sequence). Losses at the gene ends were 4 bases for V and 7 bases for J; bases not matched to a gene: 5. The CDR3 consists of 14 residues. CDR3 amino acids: CASSLGQGHGELFF. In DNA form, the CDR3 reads TGTGCCAGCAGCCTCGGACAGGGCCACGGGGAGCTGTTTTTT.

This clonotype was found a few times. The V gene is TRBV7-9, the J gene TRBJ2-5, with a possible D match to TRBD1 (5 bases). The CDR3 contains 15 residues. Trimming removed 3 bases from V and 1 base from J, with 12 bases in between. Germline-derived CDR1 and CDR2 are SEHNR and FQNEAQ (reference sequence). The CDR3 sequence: CASSLSGAVQETQYF. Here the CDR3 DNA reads TGTGCCAGCAGCTTGAGTGGGGCCGTCCAAGAGACCCAGTACTTC. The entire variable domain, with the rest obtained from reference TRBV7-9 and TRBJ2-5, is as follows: DTGVSQNPRHKITKRGQNVTFRCDPISEHNRLYWYRQTLGQGPEFLTYFQNEAQLEKSRLLSDRFSAERPKGSFSTLEIQRTEQGDSAMYLCASSLSGAVQETQYFGPGTRLLVL.

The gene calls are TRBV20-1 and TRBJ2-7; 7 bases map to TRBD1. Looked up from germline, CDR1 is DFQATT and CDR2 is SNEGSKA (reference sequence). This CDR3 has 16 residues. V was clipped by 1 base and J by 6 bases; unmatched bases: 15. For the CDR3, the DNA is TGCAGTGCTAGAGTGAGGCACCCCGCAGGGGGATCCGAGCAGTACTTC. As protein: CSARVRHPAGGSEQYF.

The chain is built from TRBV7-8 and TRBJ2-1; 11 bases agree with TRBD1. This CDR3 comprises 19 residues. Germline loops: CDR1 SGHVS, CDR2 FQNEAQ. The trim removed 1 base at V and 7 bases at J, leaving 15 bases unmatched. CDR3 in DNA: TGTGCCAGCAGCTTAGTTTCGGACAGGGGGCTAAAAGTCCTTAATGAGCAGTTCTTC. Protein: CASSLVSDRGLKVLNEQFF.

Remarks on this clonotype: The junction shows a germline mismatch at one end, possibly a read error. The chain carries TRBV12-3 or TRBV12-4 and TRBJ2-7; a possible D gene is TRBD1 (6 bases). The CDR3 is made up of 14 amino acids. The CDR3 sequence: CVSSVGHRSYEQYF. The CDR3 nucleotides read TGTGTCAGCAGTGTGGGACATAGGTCCTACGAGCAGTACTTC.

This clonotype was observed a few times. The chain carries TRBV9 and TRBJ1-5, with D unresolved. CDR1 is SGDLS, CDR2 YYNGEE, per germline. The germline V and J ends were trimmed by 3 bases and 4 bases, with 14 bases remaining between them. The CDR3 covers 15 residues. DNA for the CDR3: TGTGCCAGCAGCGGACGGGCGGAGTCTAATCAGCCCCAGCATTTT. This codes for CASSGRAESNQPQHF.

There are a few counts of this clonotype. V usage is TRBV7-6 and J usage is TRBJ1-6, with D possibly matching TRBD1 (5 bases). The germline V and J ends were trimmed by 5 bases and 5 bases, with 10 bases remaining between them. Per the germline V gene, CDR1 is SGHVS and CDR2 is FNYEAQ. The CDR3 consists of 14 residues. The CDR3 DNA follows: TGTGCCAGCAGCCTGACAGCTAATAATTCACCCCTCCACTTT. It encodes CASSLTANNSPLHF.

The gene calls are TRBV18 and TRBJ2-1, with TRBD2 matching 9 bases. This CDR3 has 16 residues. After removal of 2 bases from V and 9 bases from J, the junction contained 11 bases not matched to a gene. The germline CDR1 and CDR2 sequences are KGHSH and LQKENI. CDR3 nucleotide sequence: TGTGCCAGCTCACCAGCAGCGGGGGGCCCACAAACTGAGCAGTTCTTC. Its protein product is CASSPAAGGPQTEQFF.

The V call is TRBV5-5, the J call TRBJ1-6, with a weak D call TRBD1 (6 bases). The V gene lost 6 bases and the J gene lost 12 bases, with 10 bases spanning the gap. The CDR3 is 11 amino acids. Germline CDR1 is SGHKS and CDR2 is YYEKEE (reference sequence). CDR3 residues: CASTEGGPLHF. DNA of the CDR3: TGTGCCAGCACCGAGGGGGGACCCCTCCACTTT.

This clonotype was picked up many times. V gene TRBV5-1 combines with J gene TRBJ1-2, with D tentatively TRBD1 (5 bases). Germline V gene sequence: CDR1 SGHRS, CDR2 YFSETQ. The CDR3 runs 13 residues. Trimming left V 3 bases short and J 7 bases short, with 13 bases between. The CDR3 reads CASSSGRDPGYTF. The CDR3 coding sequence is TGCGCCAGCAGCTCCGGCAGGGATCCTGGCTACACCTTC.

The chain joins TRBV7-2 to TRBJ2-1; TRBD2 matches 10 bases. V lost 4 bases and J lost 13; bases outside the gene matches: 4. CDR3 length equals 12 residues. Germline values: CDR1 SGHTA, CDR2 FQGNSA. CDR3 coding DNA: TGTGCCAGCAGCTGGGGACTAGCGCGACAGTTCTTC. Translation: CASSWGLARQFF.

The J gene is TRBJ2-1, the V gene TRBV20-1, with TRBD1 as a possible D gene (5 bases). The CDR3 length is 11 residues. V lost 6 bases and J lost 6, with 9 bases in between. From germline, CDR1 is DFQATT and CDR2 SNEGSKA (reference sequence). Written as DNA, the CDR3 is TGCAGTGCAGCCCAGGGCAATGAGCAGTTCTTC. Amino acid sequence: CSAAQGNEQFF.

The CDR3 region has the DNA TGTGCCAGCAGCCCCCCTGGGGGACAGGGTAATGAGCAGTTCTTC. Protein product: CASSPPGGQGNEQFF. The V gene is TRBV7-2, the J gene TRBJ2-1, with 9 bases that match TRBD1. This CDR3 has 15 residues. CDR1 is SGHTA, CDR2 FQGNSA, per germline. The V and J ends lost 5 bases and 7 bases, in that order; junction bases with no gene match: 9.

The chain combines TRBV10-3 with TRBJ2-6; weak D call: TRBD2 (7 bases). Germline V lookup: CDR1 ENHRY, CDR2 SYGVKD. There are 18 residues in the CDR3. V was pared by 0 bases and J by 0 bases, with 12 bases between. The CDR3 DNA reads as TGTGCCATCAGTGAGTCCGGCGGGGGCCGCTCTGGGGCCAACGTCCTGACTTTC. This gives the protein CAISESGGGRSGANVLTF.

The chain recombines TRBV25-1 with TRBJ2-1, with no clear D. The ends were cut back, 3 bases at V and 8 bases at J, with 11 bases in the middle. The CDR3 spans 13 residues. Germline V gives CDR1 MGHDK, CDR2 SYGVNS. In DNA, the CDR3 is TGTGCCAGCAGTGAGTCAAACTCGGATGAGCAGTTCTTC. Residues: CASSESNSDEQFF.

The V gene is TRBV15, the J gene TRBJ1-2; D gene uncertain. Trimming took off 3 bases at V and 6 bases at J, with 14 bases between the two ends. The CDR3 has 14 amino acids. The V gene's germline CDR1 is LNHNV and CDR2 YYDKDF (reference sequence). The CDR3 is CATSSLGLGDGYTF. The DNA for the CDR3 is TGTGCCACCAGCAGTTTGGGATTAGGTGATGGCTACACCTTC.

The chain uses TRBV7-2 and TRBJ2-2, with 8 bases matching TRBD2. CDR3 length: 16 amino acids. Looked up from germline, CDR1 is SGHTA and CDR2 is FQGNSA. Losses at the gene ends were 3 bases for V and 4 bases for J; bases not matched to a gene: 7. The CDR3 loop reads CASSLGIAGLTGELFF. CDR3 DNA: TGTGCCAGCAGCTTGGGAATAGCGGGGCTCACCGGGGAGCTGTTTTTT.

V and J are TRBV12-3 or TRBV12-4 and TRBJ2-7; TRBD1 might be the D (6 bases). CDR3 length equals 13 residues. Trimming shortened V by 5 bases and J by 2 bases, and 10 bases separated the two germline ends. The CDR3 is CASSGTNAYEQYV. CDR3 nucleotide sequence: TGTGCCAGCAGTGGGACAAACGCCTACGAGCAGTACGTC.